The clone carrying this T cell receptor (beta chain) was observed a single time. The record originates from a study of blood T cell repertoires in COVID-19. On the study more broadly: Nucleic acid was either cDNA or gDNA, and it came from T cells, B-cell-depleted T cells, or PBMCs.

TCRdb keeps only in-frame clones here, not all; method: immunoSEQ multiplex PCR. This table holds about 380,000 clones, approximately 90% found once. Individuals drawn from approximately 26 US areas were about 18 to 90 years old. This CDR3 has 11 residues. CDR1 and CDR2 from the germline V gene are DFQATT and SNEGSKA (reference sequence). Trimming took off 0 bases at V and 15 bases at J, with 11 bases between the two ends. This chain joins TRBV20-1 and TRBJ1-4, with D maybe TRBD1 (5 bases). Sequenced sample: PBMCs or T cells enriched from blood (not recorded which). The origin of this receptor is a young woman who had recovered from COVID-19. CDR3 in DNA: TGCAGTGCTAGAGATCGGACACGAATGTTTTTT. As protein: CSARDRTRMFF.